The clone carrying this TCR beta chain has a single count. CDR1 is SQVTM and CDR2 is ANQGSEA in the germline V gene. CDR3 length: 15 residues. V shed 3 bases, J shed 3 bases, and the junction held 5 bases outside the gene matches. This record comes from a study of shared clonotypes between healthy human individuals. The assay was immunoSEQ multiplex PCR, and TCRdb's table has in-frame clones only and misses some. The sample consists of over 850,000 clones, 75% to 80% of them appearing once. The sequence derives from a man aged 18 to 29 in good health. Some clones in this sample may be carry-over from other donors' samples. The chain links TRBV29-1 to TRBJ2-2; TRBD1 aligns across 9 bases. Sequences were obtained from memory CD4+ T cells from PBMCs. Stated subset: CD45RA-negative fraction. The CDR3 spells CSVDMGQGYTGELFF. Written as DNA, the CDR3 is TGCAGCGTTGATATGGGACAGGGCTACACCGGGGAGCTGTTTTTT.